Below, one T cell receptor (beta chain) is given with its context. Its antigen remains unidentified. This same CDR3 is encoded by further DNA sequences in the sample. This was a deep-level run. Generated by immunoSEQ multiplex PCR, the TCRdb table keeps only in-frame clones and is missing some. The data hold approximately 2.5 million clones, with around nine tenths observed a single time. V dropped 0 bases and J dropped 0 bases, with 10 bases sitting between them. This CDR3 is 15 amino acids long. Germline assignment: CDR1 SGHKS and CDR2 YYEKEE (reference sequence). These data originate in a study of shared clonotypes between healthy human individuals. Broader study findings: Sampling used blood alone; tissue repertoires probably differ. The generation probabilities recorded for non-shared clonotypes fell below those of clonotypes shared by all four donors.

The sequenced material came from naive CD4+ T cells sorted from blood. Documented subset: CD45RA+ positively selected. The TCR comes from a man between 18 and 29 years old in good health. The rearrangement links TRBV5-5 to TRBJ2-7; D is possibly TRBD1 (6 bases). The CDR3, as DNA: TGTGCCAGCAGCTTGGCTCCAGGGGCCTCCTACGAGCAGTACTTC. The encoded protein is CASSLAPGASYEQYF. Filled out from reference TRBV5-5 and TRBJ2-7, the complete variable domain reads DAGVTQSPTHLIKTRGQQVTLRCSPISGHKSVSWYQQVLGQGPQFIFQYYEKEERGRGNFPDRFSARQFPNYSSELNVNALLLGDSALYLCASSLAPGASYEQYFGPGTRLTVT.